Following are 23 T cell receptor beta chains from one sample sequenced in a study of shared clonotypes between healthy human individuals. The repertoire was sequenced with immunoSEQ multiplex PCR; TCRdb's copy has only in-frame clones and lacks some. The sample shows about 2 million clones, roughly 95% of them seen only once. Naive CD8 cells, CD45RO-negative and positively selected for CCR7, excluded terminally differentiated effector memory CD45RA+ cells. Sequences were obtained from naive CD8+ T cells sorted from blood. The receptors shown here come from a man aged 18-30 years in good health.

The chain links TRBV4-3 to TRBJ2-1, with D possibly being TRBD2 (5 bases). Germline V gene data show CDR1 as LGHNA and CDR2 as YSLEER. CDR3 size: 19 residues. Trimming stripped 0 bases from V and 0 bases from J, with 18 bases between. The CDR3 sequence: CASSQDWVERLSSYNEQFF. In nucleotides, the CDR3 is TGCGCCAGCAGCCAAGACTGGGTGGAGCGGTTAAGCTCCTACAATGAGCAGTTCTTC.

The chain joins TRBV9 to TRBJ2-5; possibly TRBD2 for D (6 bases). There are 15 residues in the CDR3. V was pared by 0 bases and J by 1 base, with 10 bases between. CDR1 and CDR2 (germline): SGDLS, YYNGEE. CDR3 coding DNA: TGTGCCAGCAGCGTAGTTCCGGGAGTCCAAGAGACCCAGTACTTC. It yields the protein CASSVVPGVQETQYF.

The chain employs TRBV19 and TRBJ2-7, with a weak D call TRBD2 (5 bases). The CDR3 spans 13 residues. The V end lost 3 bases, the J end lost 5 bases, and 11 bases lay between the germline ends. Germline V lookup: CDR1 LNHDA, CDR2 SQIVND (reference sequence). CDR3 DNA: TGTGCCAGTAGTATTGAGGGCTTCAACGAGCAGTACTTC. Amino acid sequence: CASSIEGFNEQYF.

The rearrangement joins TRBV5-1 to TRBJ1-5, with D possibly being TRBD1 (5 bases). This CDR3 is 13 amino acids long. Germline values: CDR1 SGHRS, CDR2 YFSETQ. Trimming shortened V by 3 bases and J by 5 bases, and 9 bases separated the two germline ends. The CDR3: CASSWGPDQPQHF. The CDR3 DNA is TGCGCCAGCAGCTGGGGCCCCGATCAGCCCCAGCATTTT.

The CDR3 loop is CASSLYIGQANTGELFF. In nucleotides, the CDR3 is TGTGCCAGCAGCTTGTATATCGGGCAGGCGAACACCGGGGAGCTGTTTTTT. This sequence joins TRBV5-6 and TRBJ2-2, with D unclear. This CDR3 region has 17 residues. Germline V gene data show CDR1 as SGHDT and CDR2 as YYEEEE. The ends were cut back, 1 base at V and 0 bases at J, with 13 bases in the middle. The variable domain in full, with the rest retrieved from reference TRBV5-6 and TRBJ2-2, is DAGVTQSPTHLIKTRGQQVTLRCSPKSGHDTVSWYQQALGQGPQFIFQYYEEEERQRGNFPDRFSGHQFPNYSSELNVNALLLGDSALYLCASSLYIGQANTGELFFGEGSRLTVL.

This clone was recorded once. The J gene is TRBJ1-6, the V gene TRBV4-1; D remains unclear. CDR3 length: 17 residues. In germline, CDR1 is MGHRA, CDR2 YSYEKL. Deletions cut 4 bases from V and 6 bases from J, with 19 bases between. The CDR3 region is CASSPTPSLSRNSPLHF. Here the CDR3 DNA reads TGCGCCAGCAGCCCGACCCCCTCCCTTTCTCGTAATTCACCCCTCCACTTT.

The chain carries TRBV6-6 and TRBJ1-2, with D unresolved. The germline CDR1 and CDR2 sequences are MNHNY and SVGAGI (reference sequence). V was trimmed by 6 bases and J by 2 bases, leaving 10 bases between them. The CDR3 has 13 residues. The CDR3 DNA sequence: TGTGCCAGCAGCCAGACGAGGAACTATGGCTACACCTTC. It yields the protein CASSQTRNYGYTF.

The J gene is TRBJ2-7, the V gene TRBV28, with TRBD2 as a possible D gene (5 bases). The CDR3 extends over 13 amino acids. Germline V CDR1 and CDR2: MDHEN, SYDVKM. Trimming pared 7 bases from V and 1 base from J, leaving 11 bases between. The CDR3 reads CASTPGESYEQYF. The CDR3 region has the DNA TGTGCCAGCACCCCCGGGGAGTCCTACGAGCAGTACTTC.

The rearrangement joins TRBV5-1 to TRBJ2-7; weak D call: TRBD1 (6 bases). The germline gives CDR1 SGHRS, CDR2 YFSETQ. Trimming stripped 5 bases from V and 0 bases from J, with 12 bases between. This CDR3 is 14 amino acids long. CDR3 amino acids: CASRGAASSYEQYF. DNA of the CDR3: TGCGCCAGCAGGGGGGCCGCCAGCTCCTACGAGCAGTACTTC.

The V gene is TRBV7-8, the J gene TRBJ2-7, with 8 bases fitting TRBD1. This CDR3 contains 15 residues. V shed 4 bases and J 2 bases; nucleotides not matched to a gene: 7. Germline loops: CDR1 SGHVS, CDR2 FQNEAQ. CDR3 in DNA: TGTGCCAGCAGCTCGTGGACAGGGAAAACCTACGAGCAGTACTTC. Residues: CASSSWTGKTYEQYF.

V and J are TRBV15 and TRBJ2-1; 10 nucleotides agree with TRBD2. CDR3 size: 15 residues. CDR1 LNHNV and CDR2 YYDKDF come from the germline V gene (reference sequence). V was pared by 5 bases and J by 4 bases, with 5 bases of the junction left unmatched. The DNA for the CDR3 is TGTGCCACCAGCGCCAGCGGGGGGGATTACAATGAGCAGTTCTTC. The encoded protein is CATSASGGDYNEQFF.

J is TRBJ2-7 and V is TRBV9; perhaps TRBD2 as D (5 bases). The CDR3 is made up of 15 amino acids. The ends were cut back, 0 bases at V and 2 bases at J, with 12 bases in the middle. Germline CDR1 is SGDLS and CDR2 is YYNGEE. The CDR3 DNA follows: TGTGCCAGCAGCGTAGACGAGGGCCGACCCTACGAGCAGTACTTC. Translation gives CASSVDEGRPYEQYF.

The CDR3 DNA follows: TGTGCCAGCAGCGTAGAAGGGACCGGCTCTGGAAACACCATATATTTT. This encodes CASSVEGTGSGNTIYF. This chain joins TRBV9 and TRBJ1-3; D is perhaps TRBD1 (5 bases). The CDR3 is 16 residues long. V was pared by 0 bases and J by 0 bases, with 10 bases between. The germline CDR1 and CDR2 sequences are SGDLS and YYNGEE.

With respect to this clone: The sample contains more than one DNA sequence encoding this CDR3. V is TRBV27 and J is TRBJ1-1; D remains unclear. The CDR3 covers 13 residues. The germline CDR1 and CDR2 sequences are MNHEY and SMNVEV (reference sequence). V was cut by 6 bases and J by 0 bases, with 8 bases left in between. The CDR3 nucleotides are TGTGCCAGCAGCCTCTATATGAACACTGAAGCTTTCTTT. Translated: CASSLYMNTEAFF.

This chain connects TRBV4-3 to TRBJ2-3; D may be TRBD1 (5 bases). The V end lost 0 bases, the J end lost 6 bases, and 16 bases lay between the germline ends. The germline CDR1 and CDR2 sequences are LGHNA and YSLEER. This CDR3 region has 16 residues. CDR3 residues: CASSQDRGLSEDTQYF. The CDR3 nucleotides are TGCGCCAGCAGCCAAGATAGGGGTTTGAGCGAGGATACGCAGTATTTT.

The chain combines TRBV11-1 with TRBJ2-7; tentatively, D is TRBD1 (5 bases). V gave up 6 bases and J gave up 6 bases, with 21 bases separating them. From germline, CDR1 is SGHAT and CDR2 FQDESV (reference sequence). CDR3 length: 15 residues. The DNA for the CDR3 is TGTGCCAGCAGGGCCCGGGCAGGGTCAGGTGCCGAGCAGTACTTC. This sequence encodes CASRARAGSGAEQYF. Filled out from reference TRBV11-1 and TRBJ2-7, the complete variable domain reads EAEVAQSPRYKITEKSQAVAFWCDPISGHATLYWYRQILGQGPELLVQFQDESVVDDSQLPKDRFSAERLKGVDSTLKIQPAELGDSAMYLCASRARAGSGAEQYFGPGTRLTVT.

The chain uses TRBV5-4 and TRBJ2-7, with 7 positions matching TRBD1. The J segment lost 6 bases and the V segment lost 4 bases, leaving 13 bases of the junction unmatched. This CDR3 spans 15 amino acids. Looked up from germline, CDR1 is SGHNT and CDR2 is YYREEE (reference sequence). In DNA form, the CDR3 reads TGTGCCAGCAGCAGAAGTGGTGACAGGGCAGGCGAGCAGTACTTC. Protein: CASSRSGDRAGEQYF.

This clone was picked up one time. The chain recombines TRBV6-1 with TRBJ2-7, with 9 bases lining up with TRBD1. Germline lookup yields CDR1 MNHNS and CDR2 SASEGT. Losses at the gene ends were 1 base for V and 7 bases for J; bases not matched to a gene: 5. The CDR3 consists of 14 residues. The CDR3: CASSEVGQGGEQYF. Here the CDR3 DNA reads TGTGCCAGCAGTGAAGTGGGACAGGGTGGAGAGCAGTACTTC.

The V call is TRBV27, the J call TRBJ2-3; D not certain. The length of the CDR3 is 16 residues. Per germline, CDR1 MNHEY and CDR2 SMNVEV (reference sequence). Between the trimmed V and J ends, which lost 4 bases and 1 base, there was a span of 15 bases. The CDR3 nucleotides read TGTGCCAGCAGTTCCTCAAACCTTCGGGGCACAGATACGCAGTATTTT. It encodes CASSSSNLRGTDTQYF.

This sequence joins TRBV27 and TRBJ1-1; unclear D gene. The CDR3 totals 13 residues. The ends were cut back, 3 bases at V and 2 bases at J, with 7 bases in the middle. CDR1 and CDR2 from the germline V gene are MNHEY and SMNVEV (reference sequence). Here the CDR3 DNA reads TGTGCCAGCAGTTTGTTCTCCAACACTGAAGCTTTCTTT. It codes for CASSLFSNTEAFF.

In the case of this clone: Other nucleotide sequences in the sample specify the same CDR3. The chain is built from TRBV7-9 and TRBJ2-7; D gene ambiguous. V was shortened by 4 bases and J by 0 bases, with 7 bases between the two germline ends. Germline V gene data show CDR1 as SEHNR and CDR2 as FQNEAQ (reference sequence). The CDR3 has 13 amino acids. The CDR3 bases are TGTGCCAGCAGCTCAGGAAGCTCCTACGAGCAGTACTTC. This translates into CASSSGSSYEQYF.

This clone was counted a single time. The chain recombines TRBV4-3 with TRBJ1-1; D is unresolved. The germline V gene encodes CDR1 LGHNA and CDR2 YSLEER. The CDR3 is 16 amino acids. The germline V and J ends were trimmed by 0 bases and 1 base, with 12 bases remaining between them. CDR3 sequence: CASSQDEGGWNTEAFF. The CDR3 nucleotides are TGCGCCAGCAGCCAAGATGAGGGTGGATGGAACACTGAAGCTTTCTTT.

The table lists this clone with a few counts. The chain has TRBV7-9 and TRBJ2-7, with TRBD1 matching over 8 bases. V shed 1 base, J shed 3 bases, and the junction held 2 bases outside the gene matches. Per germline, CDR1 SEHNR and CDR2 FQNEAQ (reference sequence). The CDR3 totals 14 residues. The CDR3 loop reads CASSLGTGIYEQYF. The DNA of the CDR3 is TGTGCCAGCAGCTTAGGGACAGGGATCTACGAGCAGTACTTC.